The 23 T cell receptor beta chains below come from one sample, sequenced in a study of blood T cell repertoires in COVID-19. Sequencing used immunoSEQ multiplex PCR; TCRdb keeps in-frame clones, though not all of them. The sample has around 310,000 clones; around 90% are singletons. The sequenced sample was peripheral blood. The receptors come from a woman in her 40s with COVID-19, enrolled during active disease.

The V gene is TRBV10-1, the J gene TRBJ1-1; TRBD1 agrees at 8 bases. CDR3 length equals 17 residues. Germline values: CDR1 WNHNN, CDR2 SYGVQD (reference sequence). The junction had 9 bases not matched to a gene; V was cut back by 2 bases and J by 1 base. As DNA, the CDR3 is TGCGCCAGCAGTGAGCCAGAGACAGGGGCGAAGAACACTGAAGCTTTCTTT. The encoded protein is CASSEPETGAKNTEAFF.

In its sample, this clone was seen a few times. The chain is built from TRBV28 and TRBJ1-1; 9 positions agree with TRBD1. Trimming removed 5 bases from V and 11 bases from J; junction bases left unmatched: 12. The CDR3 sequence is 14 residues long. The V gene's germline CDR1 is MDHEN and CDR2 SYDVKM. The CDR3 sequence is CASSPPGTGPTAFF. The CDR3 nucleotides read TGTGCCAGCAGTCCACCAGGGACAGGGCCGACGGCTTTCTTT.

This clone was counted once. The V call is TRBV10-3, the J call TRBJ2-7, with 7 bases aligning to TRBD1. This CDR3 is 12 amino acids long. Germline assignment: CDR1 ENHRY and CDR2 SYGVKD. V gave up 8 bases and J gave up 7 bases; unmatched junction bases: 8. CDR3 sequence: CAIRDSSPEQYF. The DNA of the CDR3 is TGTGCCATCCGGGACAGCAGCCCTGAGCAGTACTTC.

This chain links TRBV29-1 with TRBJ2-6, with TRBD2 matching over 9 bases. The CDR3 is made up of 15 amino acids. CDR1 and CDR2 from the germline V gene are SQVTM and ANQGSEA. CDR3 sequence reads: CRYVLAGSGANVLTF. The CDR3 DNA reads TGCAGATACGTCCTAGCGGGATCAGGGGCCAACGTCCTGACTTTC. The full variable domain, rest sourced from reference TRBV29-1 and TRBJ2-6, is SAVISQKPSRDICQRGTSLTIQCQVDSQVTMMFWYRQQPGQSLTLIATANQGSEATYESGFVIDKFPISRPNLTFSTLTVSNMSPEDSSIYLCRYVLAGSGANVLTFGAGSRLTVL.

CDR3 region: CAWTRTDNSPLHF. The CDR3, as DNA: TGTGCCTGGACGCGGACAGATAATTCACCCCTCCACTTT. The chain employs TRBV30 and TRBJ1-6; tentatively, D is TRBD1 (6 bases). CDR3 length: 13 amino acids. Trimming removed 4 bases from V and 5 bases from J, with 9 bases in between. Germline V gives CDR1 GTSNPN, CDR2 SVGIG (reference sequence).

CDR3 DNA sequence: TGTGCCAGCTTTCTTCGCGAGAGCGGGAGGAACACCGGGGAGCTGTTTTTT. It translates to CASFLRESGRNTGELFF. The rearrangement joins TRBV7-9 to TRBJ2-2; TRBD2 matches at 8 bases. V dropped 8 bases and J dropped 1; count of bases not matched to a gene: 12. This CDR3 is 17 amino acids long. CDR1 is SEHNR and CDR2 is FQNEAQ in the germline V gene (reference sequence). Using reference TRBV7-9 and TRBJ2-2 for the parts outside the CDR3, the full variable domain is DTGVSQNPRHKITKRGQNVTFRCDPISEHNRLYWYRQTLGQGPEFLTYFQNEAQLEKSRLLSDRFSAERPKGSFSTLEIQRTEQGDSAMYLCASFLRESGRNTGELFFGEGSRLTVL.

The gene calls are TRBV11-1 and TRBJ2-7; 9 bases line up with TRBD1. The germline CDR1 and CDR2 sequences are SGHAT and FQDESV (reference sequence). V gave up 1 base and J gave up 5 bases; unmatched junction bases: 6. This CDR3 is built from 15 residues. In DNA form, the CDR3 reads TGTGCCAGCAGCTTAGGGACAGGGGTTGTCGACGAGCAGTACTTC. This gives the protein CASSLGTGVVDEQYF.

V usage is TRBV7-3 and J usage is TRBJ1-5; D gene uncertain. Germline CDR1 reads SGHTA; CDR2 reads FQGTGA. The CDR3 is made up of 13 amino acids. Trimming shortened V by 5 bases and J by 6 bases, and 11 bases separated the two germline ends. CDR3 sequence: CASSPHGGQPQHF. CDR3 in DNA: TGTGCCAGCAGCCCCCATGGAGGTCAGCCCCAGCATTTT.

The gene calls are TRBV5-4 and TRBJ2-2; tentative D call: TRBD2 (5 bases). The CDR3 sequence is 16 residues long. V lost 4 bases to trimming and J lost 4 bases, with 17 bases between them. Germline V gene lookup returns CDR1 SGHNT and CDR2 YYREEE (reference sequence). CDR3 coding DNA: TGTGCCAGCAGCCGAGGGTTATTGGACCTCACCGGGGAGCTGTTTTTT. This gives the protein CASSRGLLDLTGELFF.

The chain carries TRBV7-3 and TRBJ2-1, with D perhaps TRBD2 (6 bases). V shed 1 base and J shed 9 bases, with 10 bases lying between them. Germline CDR1 and CDR2: SGHTA and FQGTGA. CDR3 length equals 13 residues. The CDR3 DNA is TGTGCCAGCAGCTTAAATCTAGCGAGTGAGCAGTTCTTC. It is translated as CASSLNLASEQFF.

The chain combines TRBV2 with TRBJ2-5, with a weak D call TRBD1 (6 bases). Trimming removed 10 bases from V and 3 bases from J, with 18 bases in between. The germline V gene has CDR1 SNHLY and CDR2 FYNNEI. The CDR3 spans 14 residues. CDR3 region: CATAKESGEETQYF. The CDR3 bases are TGTGCCACAGCAAAAGAGTCAGGGGAAGAGACCCAGTACTTC.

This clone was picked up a small number of times. The rearrangement joins TRBV5-6 to TRBJ1-1; a possible D gene is TRBD1 (5 bases). Germline CDR1 and CDR2: SGHDT and YYEEEE. CDR3 size: 15 residues. The ends were cut back, 1 base at V and 4 bases at J, with 14 bases in the middle. The CDR3 nucleotides are TGTGCCAGCAGCTTGCTCTGGCAGGGAGGCACTGAAGCTTTCTTT. Its translation: CASSLLWQGGTEAFF. Supplemented by reference TRBV5-6 and TRBJ1-1, the full variable domain reads DAGVTQSPTHLIKTRGQQVTLRCSPKSGHDTVSWYQQALGQGPQFIFQYYEEEERQRGNFPDRFSGHQFPNYSSELNVNALLLGDSALYLCASSLLWQGGTEAFFGQGTRLTVV.

The chain combines TRBV29-1 with TRBJ2-7; weak D call: TRBD1 (6 bases). This CDR3 is 12 amino acids long. V was trimmed by 6 bases and J by 2 bases, leaving 11 bases between them. The germline V gene encodes CDR1 SQVTM and CDR2 ANQGSEA. In DNA form, the CDR3 reads TGCAGCGTGTTGGACAGAACCTACGAGCAGTACTTC. This gives the protein CSVLDRTYEQYF.

This clone was seen once. This chain joins TRBV5-6 and TRBJ1-3; D unclear. V was shortened by 0 bases and J by 4 bases, with 8 bases between the two germline ends. The CDR3 is 14 residues long. Germline values: CDR1 SGHDT, CDR2 YYEEEE. As DNA, the CDR3 is TGTGCCAGCAGCTTGGGAGCGTCAGGAAACACCATATATTTT. It is translated as CASSLGASGNTIYF.

CDR3 sequence (DNA): TGTGCCAGCAGCCCCGGGGGGGGACTAGCGGGATTATTGACCCAGTACTTC. This translates into CASSPGGGLAGLLTQYF. This chain connects TRBV21-1 to TRBJ2-5; the table names TRBD2, a call not compared with the DNA. TRBV21-1 is assigned pseudogene status. CDR3 size: 17 residues.

The chain has TRBV7-9 and TRBJ2-3; D gene ambiguous. The length of the CDR3 is 15 residues. V shed 3 bases and J shed 2 bases, with 12 bases lying between them. Per germline, CDR1 SEHNR and CDR2 FQNEAQ (reference sequence). CDR3 bases: TGTGCCAGCAGCTTCCCCACAAAATACACAGATACGCAGTATTTT. It translates to CASSFPTKYTDTQYF.

This chain uses TRBV6-6 with TRBJ2-7, with TRBD1 matching over 12 bases. CDR1 MNHNY and CDR2 SVGAGI come from the germline V gene (reference sequence). The CDR3 loop spans 13 amino acids. Losses at the gene ends were 6 bases for V and 5 bases for J; bases not matched to a gene: 2. The CDR3 reads CASRGDRGHEQYF. CDR3 nucleotide sequence: TGTGCCAGCAGAGGGGACAGGGGGCACGAGCAGTACTTC.

The chain uses TRBV7-6 and TRBJ1-2, with TRBD1 identical over 8 bases. The CDR3 loop spans 14 amino acids. V trimming: 5 bases; J trimming: 8 bases; junction bases outside the gene matches: 10. Germline CDR1 reads SGHVS; CDR2 reads FNYEAQ. The CDR3 DNA is TGTGCCAGCAGCCCTGGACAGGGACCGGGGGGCTACACCTTC. Translation gives CASSPGQGPGGYTF.

V gene TRBV7-8 combines with J gene TRBJ2-1; TRBD2 aligns across 9 bases. The length of the CDR3 is 15 residues. The germline CDR1 and CDR2 sequences are SGHVS and FQNEAQ. After removal of 1 base from V and 6 bases from J, the junction contained 4 bases not matched to a gene. CDR3 nucleotide sequence: TGTGCCAGCAGCTTAGGCGGGGGGGCCCCCAATGAGCAGTTCTTC. As protein: CASSLGGGAPNEQFF.

The chain has TRBV7-9 and TRBJ1-4; D is undetermined. Looked up from germline, CDR1 is SEHNR and CDR2 is FQNEAQ (reference sequence). Trimming took 4 bases from V and 3 from J, leaving 6 bases between them. CDR3 length: 13 amino acids. CDR3 sequence (DNA): TGTGCCAGCAGCTCCCTTCCTAATGAAAAACTGTTTTTT. This sequence encodes CASSSLPNEKLFF.

The chain employs TRBV2 and TRBJ1-3; unclear D gene. Germline V gene data show CDR1 as SNHLY and CDR2 as FYNNEI. Trimming pared 8 bases from V and 6 bases from J, leaving 14 bases between. The CDR3 is 13 residues long. The CDR3 nucleotides are TGTGCCAGCTCAGAGGTAACGGCAAACACCATATATTTT. It codes for CASSEVTANTIYF.

V is TRBV10-3 and J is TRBJ1-6; 7 nucleotides agree with TRBD1. This CDR3 region has 15 residues. V trimming: 0 bases; J trimming: 12 bases; junction bases outside the gene matches: 8. Germline lookup yields CDR1 ENHRY and CDR2 SYGVKD. The CDR3 loop is CAISESVGQPIPLHF. CDR3 DNA: TGTGCCATCAGTGAGTCGGTGGGACAGCCGATACCCCTCCACTTT.

This clone came up once. The chain carries TRBV4-3 and TRBJ1-1; D perhaps matches TRBD1 (5 bases). CDR1 is LGHNA, CDR2 YSLEER, per germline. With 3 bases removed from V and 5 bases from J, the gap between germline ends came to 16 bases. The length of the CDR3 is 15 residues. CDR3 in DNA: TGCGCCAGCAGCCACCCCTCGGGGGGAGATACTGAAGCTTTCTTT. It is translated as CASSHPSGGDTEAFF.